This TCR beta chain derives from a study of spatial heterogeneity in lung cancer. Overall study context: Alpha-chain detections were consistently fewer than beta-chain detections among the sequences. Study observations and caveats: It was found that expanded intratumoral alpha and beta TCR counts tracked tumor mutation counts.

By share, this clonotype ranks as medium-sized. No antigen is known for it. TCRdb itself ran the 5' RACE reads through MiXCR, one entry per CDR3 protein. Among around 13,000 distinct CDR3 sequences listed, over 6.5% were seen once. The sample's time point: sample taken at primary tumor resection. The donors, about 78 patients with untreated early-stage non-small cell lung cancer, provided the samples. This CDR3 region has 15 residues. CDR1 and CDR2 (germline): SGHTA, FQGNSA. After removal of 5 bases from V and 4 bases from J, the junction contained 5 bases not matched to a gene. The V and J genes are TRBV7-2 and TRBJ2-2, with 9 bases fitting TRBD2. The sequence derives from a female donor with early-stage non-small cell lung cancer. The specimen comprised lung tumor tissue, sampled at surgery. DNA for the CDR3: TGTGCCAGCAGCCTTAGCGGGAGAGCCACCGGGGAGCTGTTTTTT. Amino acid sequence: CASSLSGRATGELFF.